Below are 28 T cell receptor beta chains sequenced from a single sample in a study of memory CD4+ T cells and cytomegalovirus serostatus. TCRdb's copy holds only in-frame clones and misses some; the assay was immunoSEQ multiplex PCR. The sample contains around 53,000 clones, around 88% of which appear only once. The sort gate was single viable CD3+CD4+CD8-CD45RO+ cells for memory CD4+ T cells. Sequencing was performed on memory CD4+ T cells from blood. Source of these receptors: an adult in good health and CMV-seropositive.

The gene calls are TRBV4-3 and TRBJ2-5, with D perhaps assigned TRBD1 or TRBD2 (5 bases each). The CDR3 runs 16 residues. Germline CDR1 is LGHNA and CDR2 is YSLEER. V was shortened by 3 bases and J by 5 bases, with 19 bases between the two germline ends. In DNA, the CDR3 is TGCGCCAGCAGCCAGGGGCAGGGAGATGAGTCGGAGACCCAGTACTTC. Protein: CASSQGQGDESETQYF.

The gene calls are TRBV4-1 and TRBJ1-4; tentatively, D is TRBD1 (5 bases). Trimming shortened V by 4 bases and J by 2 bases, and 14 bases separated the two germline ends. This CDR3 contains 16 residues. The V gene's germline CDR1 is MGHRA and CDR2 YSYEKL. This chain's CDR3 is CASSPTNGGTNEKLFF. DNA for the CDR3: TGCGCCAGCAGCCCGACAAACGGGGGGACTAATGAAAAACTGTTTTTT.

The chain links TRBV28 to TRBJ2-3; the D gene is possibly TRBD1 (6 bases). The CDR3 consists of 17 residues. CDR1 and CDR2 (germline): MDHEN, SYDVKM. The V end was cut by 3 bases, the J end by 7 bases, with 23 bases between. CDR3 residues: CASSFNRDTGLRNTQYF. CDR3 bases: TGTGCCAGCAGTTTTAATAGGGACACCGGTTTGAGAAATACGCAGTATTTT.

This chain connects TRBV10-3 to TRBJ1-1, with 9 nucleotides matching TRBD1. CDR3 length equals 18 residues. CDR1 ENHRY and CDR2 SYGVKD come from the germline V gene. Trimming at V came to 0 bases and at J to 0 bases, leaving 8 bases not matched to a gene. In DNA form, the CDR3 reads TGTGCCATCAGTGAGTCGACATCCCGGACAGGGGTGAACACTGAAGCTTTCTTT. Its translation is CAISESTSRTGVNTEAFF.

V usage is TRBV12-5 and J usage is TRBJ1-1, with unresolved D. CDR1 LGHNT and CDR2 FRNRAP come from the germline V gene. Deletions cut 0 bases from V and 5 bases from J, with 13 bases between. CDR3 length: 15 amino acids. CDR3 protein: CASGLVLNPRTEAFF. CDR3 DNA: TGTGCTAGTGGTTTGGTCTTAAATCCGAGAACTGAAGCTTTCTTT.

This clone was observed once. The rearrangement joins TRBV7-2 to TRBJ2-3; 9 bases align to TRBD2. The CDR3 covers 18 residues. V gave up 6 bases and J gave up 6 bases; unmatched junction bases: 19. From germline, CDR1 is SGHTA and CDR2 FQGNSA. Written as DNA, the CDR3 is TGTGCCAGCAGGGGGGGCGTGGAGCGGGAGGTCCACCGGGATACGCAGTATTTT. This encodes CASRGGVEREVHRDTQYF. The full variable domain, rest sourced from reference TRBV7-2 and TRBJ2-3, is GAGVSQSPSNKVTEKGKDVELRCDPISGHTALYWYRQSLGQGLEFLIYFQGNSAPDKSGLPSDRFSAERTGGSVSTLTIQRTQQEDSAVYLCASRGGVEREVHRDTQYFGPGTRLTVL.

This sequence joins TRBV11-2 and TRBJ1-4; unclear D gene. Trimming left V 1 base short and J 4 bases short, with 7 bases between. The CDR3 totals 14 residues. From germline, CDR1 is SGHAT and CDR2 FQNNGV. The CDR3 bases are TGTGCCAGCAGCTTAGGGAGGATTAATGAAAAACTGTTTTTT. Its translation: CASSLGRINEKLFF.

V and J are TRBV5-4 and TRBJ2-5; 7 nucleotides align to TRBD2. The CDR3 totals 14 residues. Per the germline V gene, CDR1 is SGHNT and CDR2 is YYREEE (reference sequence). Germline trimming cut 2 bases from V and 5 bases from J; bases unmatched to any gene: 6. The CDR3 bases are TGTGCCAGCAGCTTTAGGGAGGGGTATGAGACCCAGTACTTC. This translates into CASSFREGYETQYF.

This rearrangement joins TRBV11-2 to TRBJ2-7; the D call may be TRBD1 or TRBD2 (5 bases each). This CDR3 is 14 amino acids long. Trimming took 5 bases from V and 0 from J, leaving 11 bases between them. Germline V CDR1 and CDR2: SGHAT, FQNNGV. CDR3 coding DNA: TGTGCCAGCAGCCCGGGGCACAGCTCCTACGAGCAGTACTTC. Amino acid sequence: CASSPGHSSYEQYF.

V usage is TRBV30 and J usage is TRBJ1-4; D gene uncertain. The V and J ends lost 0 bases and 4 bases respectively, with 6 bases between them. CDR3 size: 13 residues. CDR1 GTSNPN and CDR2 SVGIG come from the germline V gene (reference sequence). The CDR3 bases are TGTGCCTGGAGTGTACCGTTTAATGAAAAACTGTTTTTT. It translates to CAWSVPFNEKLFF.

CDR3 in amino acids: CASSSRTTSKRYEQYF. The CDR3 DNA sequence: TGTGCCAGTAGTTCCCGAACGACTAGCAAGCGCTACGAGCAGTACTTC. The gene calls are TRBV19 and TRBJ2-7; 7 bases are a match to TRBD2. Germline V lookup: CDR1 LNHDA, CDR2 SQIVND (reference sequence). The CDR3 is made up of 16 amino acids. V trimming: 5 bases; J trimming: 3 bases; junction bases outside the gene matches: 13.

The V gene is TRBV7-9, the J gene TRBJ2-5, with TRBD2 identical over 9 bases. Losses at the gene ends were 5 bases for V and 1 base for J; bases not matched to a gene: 11. The CDR3 is 17 amino acids. Per the germline V gene, CDR1 is SEHNR and CDR2 is FQNEAQ (reference sequence). The CDR3 loop is CASSPSPMTSGQETQYF. DNA of the CDR3: TGTGCCAGCAGCCCGTCGCCAATGACTAGCGGCCAAGAGACCCAGTACTTC. Filled out from reference TRBV7-9 and TRBJ2-5, the complete variable domain reads DTGVSQNPRHKITKRGQNVTFRCDPISEHNRLYWYRQTLGQGPEFLTYFQNEAQLEKSRLLSDRFSAERPKGSFSTLEIQRTEQGDSAMYLCASSPSPMTSGQETQYFGPGTRLLVL.

The CDR3 coding sequence is TGTGCCAGCAGCAGCCAGCGGGACCCCTTTACCTACGAGCAGTACTTC. Translating gives CASSSQRDPFTYEQYF. The V gene is TRBV7-9, the J gene TRBJ2-7, with 7 bases lining up with TRBD2. The V segment lost 5 bases and the J segment 2 bases; nucleotides outside the gene matches: 12. Germline loops: CDR1 SEHNR, CDR2 FQNEAQ (reference sequence). This CDR3 spans 16 amino acids.

The rearrangement uses TRBV18 and TRBJ2-1; 9 bases are shared with TRBD1. Germline-derived CDR1 and CDR2 are KGHSH and LQKENI. The CDR3 runs 16 residues. The J segment lost 5 bases and the V segment lost 0 bases, leaving 5 bases of the junction unmatched. Here the CDR3 reads CASSPPLQGAHNEQFF. CDR3 bases: TGTGCCAGCTCACCACCATTACAGGGGGCCCACAATGAGCAGTTCTTC. Based on the CDR3 plus reference TRBV18 and TRBJ2-1, the full variable domain is NAGVMQNPRHLVRRRGQEARLRCSPMKGHSHVYWYRQLPEEGLKFMVYLQKENIIDESGMPKERFSAEFPKEGPSILRIQQVVRGDSAAYFCASSPPLQGAHNEQFFGPGTRLTVL.

The rearrangement joins TRBV10-1 to TRBJ2-3; D is undetermined. Germline CDR1 and CDR2: WNHNN and SYGVQD (reference sequence). CDR3 length: 14 residues. Trimming took off 3 bases at V and 1 base at J, with 8 bases between the two ends. The CDR3 DNA is TGCGCCAGCAGTGAAGGCCGGGGCACAGATACGCAGTATTTT. It codes for CASSEGRGTDTQYF.

This clone was recorded a few times. The chain links TRBV9 to TRBJ1-5; D might be TRBD1 (5 bases). There are 14 residues in the CDR3. The V and J ends lost 4 bases and 0 bases respectively, with 8 bases between them. Germline V CDR1 and CDR2: SGDLS, YYNGEE. This CDR3 reads CASSRGISNQPQHF. Written as DNA, the CDR3 is TGTGCCAGCAGCCGGGGGATTAGCAATCAGCCCCAGCATTTT.

The chain carries TRBV11-2 and TRBJ2-1; D is ambiguous. The length of the CDR3 is 14 residues. Germline V gene data show CDR1 as SGHAT and CDR2 as FQNNGV. Trimming cost V 9 bases and J 0 bases, with 12 bases left between them. DNA for the CDR3: TGTGCCAGTCGAGACACGCTCTCCTACAATGAGCAGTTCTTC. Its protein product is CASRDTLSYNEQFF.

This clone was seen a few times. This sequence joins TRBV15 and TRBJ1-2; 7 bases map to TRBD1. This CDR3 has 13 amino acids. Germline CDR1 reads LNHNV; CDR2 reads YYDKDF (reference sequence). V gave up 4 bases and J gave up 2 bases; unmatched junction bases: 1. This CDR3 is CATSMDRNYGYTF. The CDR3 nucleotides read TGTGCCACCAGCATGGACAGGAACTATGGCTACACCTTC. Based on the CDR3 plus reference TRBV15 and TRBJ1-2, the full variable domain is DAMVIQNPRYQVTQFGKPVTLSCSQTLNHNVMYWYQQKSSQAPKLLFHYYDKDFNNEADTPDNFQSRRPNTSFCFLDIRSPGLGDTAMYLCATSMDRNYGYTFGSGTRLTVV.

The V gene is TRBV28, the J gene TRBJ2-1, with D unresolved. CDR1 is MDHEN and CDR2 is SYDVKM in the germline V gene. CDR3 length: 14 residues. The V gene lost 6 bases and the J gene lost 7 bases, with 16 bases spanning the gap. This chain's CDR3 is CASRTPDGVNEQFF. The CDR3 nucleotides read TGTGCCAGCAGGACTCCAGATGGAGTGAATGAGCAGTTCTTC. Combining the CDR3 with reference TRBV28 and TRBJ2-1 gives the whole variable domain DVKVTQSSRYLVKRTGEKVFLECVQDMDHENMFWYRQDPGLGLRLIYFSYDVKMKEKGDIPEGYSVSREKKERFSLILESASTNQTSMYLCASRTPDGVNEQFFGPGTRLTVL.

V is TRBV5-1 and J is TRBJ1-2; unclear D gene. The V end was cut by 0 bases, the J end by 5 bases, with 14 bases between. Germline CDR1 is SGHRS and CDR2 is YFSETQ. The CDR3 contains 15 residues. DNA for the CDR3: TGCGCCAGCAGCTTGGACTCCCCCCGGGTATATGGCTACACCTTC. Its protein is CASSLDSPRVYGYTF.

The rearrangement uses TRBV6-5 and TRBJ2-6, with D hard to call. The CDR3 runs 14 residues. Germline lookup yields CDR1 MNHEY and CDR2 SVGAGI. The V end lost 6 bases, the J end lost 0 bases, and 6 bases lay between the germline ends. This CDR3 reads CASRESSGANVLTF. The CDR3 DNA reads as TGTGCCAGCAGGGAGAGCTCTGGGGCCAACGTCCTGACTTTC.

This chain links TRBV27 with TRBJ1-1, with D tentatively TRBD1 (6 bases). CDR1 and CDR2 from the germline V gene are MNHEY and SMNVEV (reference sequence). Trimming pared 9 bases from V and 1 base from J, leaving 15 bases between. This CDR3 region has 14 residues. CDR3 residues: CARFSRDKNTEAFF. The CDR3 DNA is TGTGCCAGGTTTTCCCGGGACAAGAACACTGAAGCTTTCTTT.

This sequence joins TRBV5-1 and TRBJ2-7, with 9 bases identical to TRBD1. The CDR3 has 16 residues. J was trimmed by 2 bases and V by 1 base; bases with no gene match: 7. From germline, CDR1 is SGHRS and CDR2 YFSETQ. The CDR3 loop reads CASSLTTGGAAYEQYF. As DNA, the CDR3 is TGCGCCAGCAGCTTGACCACAGGGGGCGCAGCCTACGAGCAGTACTTC.

This clone was counted a single time. The gene calls are TRBV7-8 and TRBJ2-1; 7 bases agree with TRBD1. V was clipped by 3 bases and J by 10 bases; unmatched bases: 9. Germline values: CDR1 SGHVS, CDR2 FQNEAQ. The CDR3 has 14 residues. For the CDR3, the DNA is TGTGCCAGCAGCTTCAGACAGGGTTCGGGAGAGCAGTTCTTC. Translation gives CASSFRQGSGEQFF.

V gene TRBV7-2 combines with J gene TRBJ1-6; no firm D call. This CDR3 has 13 amino acids. The germline gives CDR1 SGHTA, CDR2 FQGNSA. V was clipped by 5 bases and J by 8 bases, with 10 bases between them. The CDR3 is CASSLRPDSPLHF. The CDR3 coding sequence is TGTGCCAGCAGCCTACGTCCCGATTCACCCCTCCACTTT.

The rearrangement uses TRBV27 and TRBJ1-2, with D possibly being TRBD1 (5 bases). This CDR3 comprises 14 residues. Germline values: CDR1 MNHEY, CDR2 SMNVEV (reference sequence). V lost 2 bases to trimming and J lost 7 bases, with 14 bases between them. The CDR3 loop reads CASSLLPGRGGYTF. CDR3 in DNA: TGTGCCAGCAGTTTACTTCCAGGGCGGGGTGGCTACACCTTC.

This chain joins TRBV11-3 and TRBJ1-2, with D uncertain. V was pared by 3 bases and J by 5 bases, with 10 bases between. The CDR3 sequence is 13 residues long. Germline V lookup: CDR1 SGHNT, CDR2 YENEEA. Here the CDR3 reads CASSFPDRYGYTF. Written as DNA, the CDR3 is TGTGCCAGCAGCTTTCCCGACCGGTATGGCTACACCTTC.

V gene TRBV5-1 combines with J gene TRBJ2-7; 12 bases agree with TRBD2. Germline CDR1 reads SGHRS; CDR2 reads YFSETQ. The CDR3 runs 15 residues. V gave up 0 bases and J gave up 8 bases; unmatched junction bases: 6. The CDR3 DNA reads as TGCGCCAGCAGCTTGGAACTAGCGGGGGGTTTAAAGCAGTACTTC. The encoded protein is CASSLELAGGLKQYF.